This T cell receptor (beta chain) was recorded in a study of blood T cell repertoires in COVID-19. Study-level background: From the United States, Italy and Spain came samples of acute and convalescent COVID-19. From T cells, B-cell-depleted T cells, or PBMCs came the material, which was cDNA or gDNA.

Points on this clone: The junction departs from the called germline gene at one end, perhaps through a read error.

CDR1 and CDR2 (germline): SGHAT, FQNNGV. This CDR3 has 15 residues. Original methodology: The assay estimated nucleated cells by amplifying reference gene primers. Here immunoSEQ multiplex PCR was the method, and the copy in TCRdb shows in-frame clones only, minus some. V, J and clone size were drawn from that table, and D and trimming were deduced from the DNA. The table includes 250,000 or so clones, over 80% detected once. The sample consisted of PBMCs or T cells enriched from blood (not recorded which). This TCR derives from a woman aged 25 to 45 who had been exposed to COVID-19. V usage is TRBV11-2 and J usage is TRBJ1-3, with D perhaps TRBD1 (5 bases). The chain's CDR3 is CASSLVGRVGSTIYF. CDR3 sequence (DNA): TGTGCCAGCAGCTTAGTGGGCAGGGTTGGAAGCACCATATATTTT. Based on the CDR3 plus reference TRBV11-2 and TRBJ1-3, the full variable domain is EAGVAQSPRYKIIEKRQSVAFWCNPISGHATLYWYQQILGQGPKLLIQFQNNGVVDDSQLPKDRFSAERLKGVDSTLKIQPAKLEDSAVYLCASSLVGRVGSTIYFGEGSWLTVV.